Sequencing of this T cell receptor beta chain was carried out in a study of cytomegalovirus exposure and HLA in healthy donors. Study-wide background: Early released data comprised 75 million to 100 million unique TCRs from HLA-typed donors.

Germline V gives CDR1 SGDLS, CDR2 YYNGEE. Trimming cost V 6 bases and J 10 bases; bases outside gene matches: 9. The CDR3 contains 12 residues. Study results and caveats: An analysis that was carried out later associated approximately 15,000 TCR beta sequences with HLA alleles at 0.05 false discovery rate. As confirmed in vitro, a few CMV-associated chains were specific for CMV antigens.

A note on this clone: Its antigen is not identified.

Primers included in the PCR were 60 Vbeta and 13 Jbeta primers. Sequenced by immunoSEQ multiplex PCR; TCRdb stores in-frame clones only, minus some. Altogether approximately 180,000 clones are present, more than 65% being singletons, with the ten largest covering less than 2%. The chain is built from TRBV9 and TRBJ1-2, with TRBD1 matching 7 bases. This receptor was taken from a woman younger than 45 in good health and CMV-seronegative. What was sequenced was PBMCs. DNA for the CDR3: TGTGCCAGCAAGGGGGCTCAGTCTGACTACACCTTC. Its protein is CASKGAQSDYTF.